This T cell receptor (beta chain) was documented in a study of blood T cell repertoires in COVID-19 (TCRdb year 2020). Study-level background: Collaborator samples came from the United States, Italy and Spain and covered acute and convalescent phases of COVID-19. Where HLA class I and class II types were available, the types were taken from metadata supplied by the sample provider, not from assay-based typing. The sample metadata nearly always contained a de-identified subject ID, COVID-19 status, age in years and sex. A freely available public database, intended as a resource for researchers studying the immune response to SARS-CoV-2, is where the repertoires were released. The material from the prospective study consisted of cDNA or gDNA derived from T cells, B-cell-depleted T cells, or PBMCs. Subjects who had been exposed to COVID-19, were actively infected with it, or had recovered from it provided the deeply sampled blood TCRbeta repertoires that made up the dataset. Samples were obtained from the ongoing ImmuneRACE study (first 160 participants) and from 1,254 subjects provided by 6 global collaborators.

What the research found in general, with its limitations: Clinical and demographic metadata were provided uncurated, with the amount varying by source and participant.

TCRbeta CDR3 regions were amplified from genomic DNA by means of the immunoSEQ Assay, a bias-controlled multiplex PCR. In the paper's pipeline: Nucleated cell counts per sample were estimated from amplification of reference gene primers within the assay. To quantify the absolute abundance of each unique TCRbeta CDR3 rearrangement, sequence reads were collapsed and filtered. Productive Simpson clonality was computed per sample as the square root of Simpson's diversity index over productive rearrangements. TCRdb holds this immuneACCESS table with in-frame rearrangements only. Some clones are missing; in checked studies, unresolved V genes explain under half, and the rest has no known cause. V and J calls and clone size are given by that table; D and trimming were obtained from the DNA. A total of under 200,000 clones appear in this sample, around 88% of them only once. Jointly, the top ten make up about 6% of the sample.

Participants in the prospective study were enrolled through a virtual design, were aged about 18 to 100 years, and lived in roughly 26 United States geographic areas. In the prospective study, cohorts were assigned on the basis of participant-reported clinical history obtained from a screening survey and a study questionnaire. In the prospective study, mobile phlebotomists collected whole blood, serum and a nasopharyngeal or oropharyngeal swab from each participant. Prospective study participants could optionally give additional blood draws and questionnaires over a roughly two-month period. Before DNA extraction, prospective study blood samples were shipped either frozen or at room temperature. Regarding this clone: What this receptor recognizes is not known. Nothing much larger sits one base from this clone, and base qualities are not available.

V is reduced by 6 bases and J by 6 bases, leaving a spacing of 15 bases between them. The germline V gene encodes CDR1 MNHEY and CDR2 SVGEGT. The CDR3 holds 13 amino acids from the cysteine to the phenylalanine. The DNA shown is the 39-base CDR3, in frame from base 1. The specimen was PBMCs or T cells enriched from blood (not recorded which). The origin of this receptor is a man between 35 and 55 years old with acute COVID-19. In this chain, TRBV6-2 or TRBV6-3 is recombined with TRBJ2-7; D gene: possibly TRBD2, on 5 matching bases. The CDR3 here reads CASSTSRGSEQYF. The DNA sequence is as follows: TGTGCCAGCAGCACCTCCCGCGGGTCCGAGCAGTACTTC.